The present TCR beta chain was sequenced within a study of beta chain features in type 1 diabetes (dated by TCRdb to between 2018 and 2020). In terms of the full investigation: Mean age, gender distribution, total cell number and subset yield did not differ between patients and healthy donors. Across all samples, some 100,000,000 sorted cells were examined, and cell number per subset correlated strongly with RNA yield. In the study, TCRB repertoires of sorted circulating CD4+ T cell subsets from recently diagnosed type 1 diabetes patients were compared with those of matched healthy donors. Regulatory and stem cell-like memory subsets were obtained from only 8 patients and about eight healthy donors, while naive and central memory subsets were obtained from all 28 donors. On the study overall, not on this receptor specifically: In all four CD4+ subsets, TCRB CDR3 length was moderately but significantly shorter in type 1 diabetes patients. PCR might favor shorter templates, but patient and control samples were amplified and corrected together, so any skew would affect both groups equally. Because cDNA rather than genomic DNA was sequenced, highly expressing activated cells could have been over-represented, although no difference in activation and CD3 levels was found between groups. Because the HLA sub-analyses included only small numbers of individuals, any influence of HLA type on TCRB rearrangement was left unresolved. Fewer insertions and more nucleotide deletions at VDJ recombination sites were observed in patients with type 1 diabetes, implying thymic rearrangement abnormalities. Naive, central memory and regulatory TCRB repertoires appeared to be more alike among patients than among healthy donors.

All of the isolated RNA was reverse transcribed with the High Capacity cDNA Reverse Transcription Kit, so expressed TCRB transcripts were sequenced. Deep immunoSEQ sequencing was applied to naive, central memory and regulatory T cell samples, giving an average of around 4 million total reads per sample. Sorted cells were lysed in RLT buffer, and RNA was extracted using DNase-treated RNeasy Micro or Mini kits according to cell number. To prevent cross-contamination, each cell subset was processed individually, whereas patient and healthy donor samples were processed jointly. The immunoSEQ multiplex PCR was used to amplify TCRB sequences from cDNA, yielding 87-bp fragments that span the CDR3 region. The amplicons were sequenced using the Illumina HiSeq platform. The original pipeline was this. Synthetic template baselines were used to correct PCR bias computationally, reads within Hamming distance 2 were collapsed, and singletons that could not be merged were discarded. Reads were aligned against IMGT to assign V, D and J genes, CDR3 length and insertions or deletions at six rearrangement sites. Clonotype counts were normalized to sorted cell number within each subset before computing true diversity and Gini coefficients with the tcR R package. Repertoire sharing was quantified using the overlap coefficient calculated on TCRB nucleotide sequences. Out-of-frame TCRB sequences from naive cells were analyzed to stand in for the pre-selection repertoire. Entries here come from immuneACCESS through TCRdb and include only in-frame sequences with V and J called. Some clones fail to appear in such tables; in the studies checked, an unresolved V gene covers under half of the shortfall, and the cause of the remainder is unknown. The V and J calls and clone size were taken over from that table, and D and trimming were inferred from the DNA. The sample data list some 350,000 clones, and roughly 13% of these were observed just once. The top ten clones comprise over 0.014% of the sample.

V ends up 5 bases short and J 8 bases short, with an unmatched junction base count of 3. The CDR3 runs 13 residues from the cysteine to the phenylalanine. The retained sequence is limited to the CDR3, 39 bases, with the frame set at the first base. Taken from the germline V gene, the CDR1 and CDR2 loops are KGHSH and LQKENI. Each donor gave one peripheral blood draw, approximately 0.11 L on average, collected into heparinised tubes. A BD FACSAria II and a panel including CD45RO, CCR7, CD25, CD127, CD95 and CD27 were used to sort naive, central memory, regulatory and stem cell-like memory CD4+ T cells. Purity was above 95% for every sorted population. PBMCs were separated immediately by Lymphoprep density gradient centrifugation and were stained directly, without being cultured. So that batch effects would be minimized, each experiment stained and sorted samples in pairs, pairing one healthy donor with one patient.

Concerning this clone itself: No antigen is known for it. No much larger clone is present one base from it, and per-base qualities are unavailable.

This TCR was sampled from a woman under 30 with type 1 diabetes. Recombination linked TRBV18 to TRBJ1-5; 10 middle bases align to TRBD1. Sample: naive CD4+ T cells from blood. Read against the paper, the sample's cell subset or site label means: true naive CD4+ T cells. The CDR3 region has the sequence CASSRDRGEPQHF. In nucleotides, the sequence is TGTGCCAGCTCAAGGGACAGGGGTGAGCCCCAGCATTTT.